This record looks at one TCR beta chain sequence and its context. cDNA serving as the sequencing template came from extracted, reverse transcribed RNA. Produced via immunoSEQ multiplex PCR; TCRdb's table is partial and in-frame only. The data show 50,000 to 70,000 clones, roughly two fifths seen once. V lost 4 bases and J lost 7; bases outside the gene matches: 7. Germline lookup yields CDR1 SQVTM and CDR2 ANQGSEA. This CDR3 has 14 amino acids. These data are taken from a study of CD8+ T cells in alopecia areata. The specimen sequenced was NKG2D-low CD8+ T cells sorted from blood. This chain links TRBV29-1 with TRBJ2-1; 10 positions match TRBD2. This TCR was recovered from a human donor with alopecia areata. CDR3 protein: CSVGLAGVGNEQFF. In nucleotides, the CDR3 is TGCAGCGTTGGTCTAGCGGGAGTTGGGAATGAGCAGTTCTTC.